This T cell receptor (beta chain) comes out of a study of identical twins. Germline-derived CDR1 and CDR2 are SGHRS and YFSETQ. CDR3 length equals 14 residues. Trimming removed 8 bases from V and 5 bases from J; junction bases left unmatched: 9. MiXCR, applied by TCRdb to the 5' RACE reads, yields one record per CDR3 protein. The sample has a few hundred thousand distinct CDR3 sequences; roughly 15% are singletons. Whole-study results and caveats: Insertions were fewer in abundant cord blood beta clonotypes, whereas memory repertoires showed none of this pattern. Excess twin sharing in beta out-of-frame sequences was weaker.

Turning to this clonotype: The antigen is unknown.

This sample was shared with a second study, whose subject was yellow fever vaccine responses in identical twins.

The source is a young woman in good health. Input material: CD4+ T cells sorted from blood. The chain uses TRBV5-1 and TRBJ1-4, with 7 bases aligning to TRBD1. The CDR3 loop reads CASSRTGKNEKLFF. The DNA of the CDR3 is TGCGCCAGTTCAAGGACAGGAAAAAATGAAAAACTGTTTTTT.